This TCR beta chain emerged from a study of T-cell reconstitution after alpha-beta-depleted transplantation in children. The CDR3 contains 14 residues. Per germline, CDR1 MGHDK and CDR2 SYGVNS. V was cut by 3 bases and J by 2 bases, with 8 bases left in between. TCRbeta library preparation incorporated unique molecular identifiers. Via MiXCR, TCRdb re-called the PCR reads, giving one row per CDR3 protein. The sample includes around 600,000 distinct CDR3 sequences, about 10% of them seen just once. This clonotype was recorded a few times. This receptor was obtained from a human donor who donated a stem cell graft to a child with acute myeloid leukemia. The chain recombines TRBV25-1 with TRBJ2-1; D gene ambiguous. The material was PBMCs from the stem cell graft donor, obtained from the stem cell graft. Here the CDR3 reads CASSEEGTYNEQFF. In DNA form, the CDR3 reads TGTGCCAGCAGTGAGGAAGGAACCTACAATGAGCAGTTCTTC.